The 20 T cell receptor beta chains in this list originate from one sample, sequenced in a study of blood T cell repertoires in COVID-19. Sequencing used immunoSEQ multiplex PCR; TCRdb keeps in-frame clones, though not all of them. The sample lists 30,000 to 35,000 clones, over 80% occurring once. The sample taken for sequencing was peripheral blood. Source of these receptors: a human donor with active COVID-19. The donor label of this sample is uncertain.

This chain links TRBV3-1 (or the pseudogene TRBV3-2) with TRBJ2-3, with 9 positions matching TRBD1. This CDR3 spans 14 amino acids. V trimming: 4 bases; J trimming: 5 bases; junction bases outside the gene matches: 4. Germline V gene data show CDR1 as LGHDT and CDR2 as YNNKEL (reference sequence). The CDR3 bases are TGTGCCAGCAGCCCGGGACAGGGAGGAGATACGCAGTATTTT. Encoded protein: CASSPGQGGDTQYF.

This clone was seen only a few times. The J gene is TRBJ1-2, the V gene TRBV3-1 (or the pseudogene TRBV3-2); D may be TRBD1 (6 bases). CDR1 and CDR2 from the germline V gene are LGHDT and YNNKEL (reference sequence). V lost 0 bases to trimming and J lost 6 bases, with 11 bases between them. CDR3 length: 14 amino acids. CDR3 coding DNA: TGTGCCAGCAGCCAAGATACAGGGTTGCATGGCTACACCTTC. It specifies CASSQDTGLHGYTF.

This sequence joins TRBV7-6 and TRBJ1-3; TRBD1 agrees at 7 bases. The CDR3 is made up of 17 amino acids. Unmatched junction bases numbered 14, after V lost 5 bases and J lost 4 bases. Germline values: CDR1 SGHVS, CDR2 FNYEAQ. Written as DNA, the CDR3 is TGTGCCAGCAGCGTTGACAGGGTCACCCACCCCGGAAACACCATATATTTT. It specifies CASSVDRVTHPGNTIYF. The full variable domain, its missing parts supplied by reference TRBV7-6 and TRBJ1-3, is GAGVSQSPRYKVTKRGQDVALRCDPISGHVSLYWYRQALGQGPEFLTYFNYEAQQDKSGLPNDRFSAERPEGSISTLTIQRTEQRDSAMYRCASSVDRVTHPGNTIYFGEGSWLTVV.

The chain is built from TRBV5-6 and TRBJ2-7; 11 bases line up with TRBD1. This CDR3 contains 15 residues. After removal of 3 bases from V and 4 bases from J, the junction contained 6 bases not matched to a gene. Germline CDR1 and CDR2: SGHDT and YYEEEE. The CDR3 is CASSWTGGDNYEQYF. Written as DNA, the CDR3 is TGTGCCAGCAGCTGGACAGGGGGCGACAATTACGAGCAGTACTTC.

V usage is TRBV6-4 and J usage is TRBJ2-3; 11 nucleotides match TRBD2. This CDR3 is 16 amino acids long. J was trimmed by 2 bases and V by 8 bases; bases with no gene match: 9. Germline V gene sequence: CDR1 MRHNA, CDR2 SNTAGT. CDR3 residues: CASGLAGPLLTDTQYF. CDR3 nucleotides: TGTGCCAGCGGACTAGCGGGTCCACTGCTCACAGATACGCAGTATTTT.

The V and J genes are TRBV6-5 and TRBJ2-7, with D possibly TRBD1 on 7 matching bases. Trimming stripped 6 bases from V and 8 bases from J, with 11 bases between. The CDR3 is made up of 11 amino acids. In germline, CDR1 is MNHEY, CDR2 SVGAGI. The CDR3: CASREGQQQYF. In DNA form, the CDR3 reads TGTGCCAGCAGGGAGGGACAGCAGCAGTACTTC.

CDR3 sequence: CASSAPSGRGAGELFF. CDR3 sequence (DNA): TGTGCCAGCAGCGCCCCTAGCGGGAGGGGGGCCGGGGAGCTGTTTTTT. J is TRBJ2-2 and V is TRBV9, with 12 bases that match TRBD2. Looked up from germline, CDR1 is SGDLS and CDR2 is YYNGEE. Unmatched junction bases numbered 6, after V lost 3 bases and J lost 6 bases. This CDR3 comprises 16 residues. The full variable domain, with the rest looked up from reference TRBV9 and TRBJ2-2, is DSGVTQTPKHLITATGQRVTLRCSPRSGDLSVYWYQQSLDQGLQFLIQYYNGEERAKGNILERFSAQQFPDLHSELNLSSLELGDSALYFCASSAPSGRGAGELFFGEGSRLTVL.

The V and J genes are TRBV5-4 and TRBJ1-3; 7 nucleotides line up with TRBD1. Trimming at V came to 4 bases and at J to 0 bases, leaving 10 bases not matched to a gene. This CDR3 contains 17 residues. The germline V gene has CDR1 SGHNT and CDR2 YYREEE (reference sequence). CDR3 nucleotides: TGTGCCAGCAGCGCTCGACAGGGCGCAAGCTCTGGAAACACCATATATTTT. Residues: CASSARQGASSGNTIYF.

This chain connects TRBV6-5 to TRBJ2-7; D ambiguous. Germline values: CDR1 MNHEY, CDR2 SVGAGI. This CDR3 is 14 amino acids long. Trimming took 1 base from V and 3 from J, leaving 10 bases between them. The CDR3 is CASSYYAESYEQYF. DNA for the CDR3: TGTGCCAGCAGTTACTACGCGGAAAGCTACGAGCAGTACTTC.

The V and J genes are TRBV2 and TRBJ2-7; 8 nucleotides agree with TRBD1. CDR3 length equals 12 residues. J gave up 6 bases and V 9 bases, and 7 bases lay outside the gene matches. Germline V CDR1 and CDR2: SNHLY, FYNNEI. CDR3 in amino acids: CASEDRAGEQYF. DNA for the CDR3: TGTGCCAGTGAGGACAGGGCCGGCGAGCAGTACTTC.

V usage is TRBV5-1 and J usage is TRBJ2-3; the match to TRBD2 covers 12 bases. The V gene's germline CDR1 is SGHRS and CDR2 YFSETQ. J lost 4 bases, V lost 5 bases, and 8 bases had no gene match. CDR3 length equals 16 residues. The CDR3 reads CASRVLAGGPADTQYF. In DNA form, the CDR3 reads TGCGCCAGCAGGGTTCTAGCGGGAGGGCCCGCAGATACGCAGTATTTT.

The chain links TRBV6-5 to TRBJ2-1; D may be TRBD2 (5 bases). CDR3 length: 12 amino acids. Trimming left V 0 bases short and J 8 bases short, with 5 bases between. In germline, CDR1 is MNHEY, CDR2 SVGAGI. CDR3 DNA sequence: TGTGCCAGCAGTTACTCTAGCGATGAGCAGTTCTTC. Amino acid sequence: CASSYSSDEQFF.

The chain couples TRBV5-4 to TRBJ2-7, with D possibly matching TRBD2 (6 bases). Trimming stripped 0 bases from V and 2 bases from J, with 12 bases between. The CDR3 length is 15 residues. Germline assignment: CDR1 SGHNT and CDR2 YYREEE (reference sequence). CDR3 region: CASSLGDFSTYEQYF. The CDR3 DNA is TGTGCCAGCAGCTTGGGGGACTTCTCAACCTACGAGCAGTACTTC. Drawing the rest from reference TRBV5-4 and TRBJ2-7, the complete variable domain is ETGVTQSPTHLIKTRGQQVTLRCSSQSGHNTVSWYQQALGQGPQFIFQYYREEENGRGNFPPRFSGLQFPNYSSELNVNALELDDSALYLCASSLGDFSTYEQYFGPGTRLTVT.

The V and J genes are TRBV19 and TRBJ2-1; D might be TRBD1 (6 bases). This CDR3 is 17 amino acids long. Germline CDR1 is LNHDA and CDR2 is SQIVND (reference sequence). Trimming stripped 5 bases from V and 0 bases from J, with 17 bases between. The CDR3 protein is CASSFPTDRSSYNEQFF. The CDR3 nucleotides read TGTGCCAGTAGTTTCCCGACAGACAGGAGCTCCTACAATGAGCAGTTCTTC.

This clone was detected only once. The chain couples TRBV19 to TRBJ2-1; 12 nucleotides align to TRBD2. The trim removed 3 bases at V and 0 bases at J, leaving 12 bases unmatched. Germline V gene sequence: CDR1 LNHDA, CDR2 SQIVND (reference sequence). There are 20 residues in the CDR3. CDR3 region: CASSISFSSGGASSYNEQFF. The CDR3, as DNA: TGTGCCAGTAGTATCTCCTTTTCTAGCGGGGGGGCGAGCTCCTACAATGAGCAGTTCTTC.

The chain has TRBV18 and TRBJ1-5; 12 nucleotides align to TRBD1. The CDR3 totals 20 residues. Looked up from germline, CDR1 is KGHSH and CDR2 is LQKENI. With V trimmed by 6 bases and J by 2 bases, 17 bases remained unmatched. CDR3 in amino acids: CASSPMRVGTGGVGNQPQHF. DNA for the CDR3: TGTGCCAGCTCCCCAATGAGGGTCGGGACAGGGGGCGTTGGCAATCAGCCCCAGCATTTT.

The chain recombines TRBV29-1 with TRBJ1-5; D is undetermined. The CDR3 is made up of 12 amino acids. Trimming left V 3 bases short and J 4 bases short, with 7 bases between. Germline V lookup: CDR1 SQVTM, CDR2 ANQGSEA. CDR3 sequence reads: CSVEGRNQPQHF. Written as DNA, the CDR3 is TGCAGCGTTGAGGGGAGAAATCAGCCCCAGCATTTT.

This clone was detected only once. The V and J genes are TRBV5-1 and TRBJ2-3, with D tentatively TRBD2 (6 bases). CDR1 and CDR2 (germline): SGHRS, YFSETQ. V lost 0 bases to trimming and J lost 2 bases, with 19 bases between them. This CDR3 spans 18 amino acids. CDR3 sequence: CASSLDPLASEVTDTQYF. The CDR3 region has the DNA TGCGCCAGCAGCTTGGACCCTCTAGCGTCGGAGGTCACAGATACGCAGTATTTT.

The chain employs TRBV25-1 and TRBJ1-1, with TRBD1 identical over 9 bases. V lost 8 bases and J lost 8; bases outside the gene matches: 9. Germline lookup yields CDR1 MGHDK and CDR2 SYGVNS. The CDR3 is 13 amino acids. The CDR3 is CASWDRVRSEAFF. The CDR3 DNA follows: TGTGCCAGCTGGGACAGGGTACGTTCAGAAGCTTTCTTT.

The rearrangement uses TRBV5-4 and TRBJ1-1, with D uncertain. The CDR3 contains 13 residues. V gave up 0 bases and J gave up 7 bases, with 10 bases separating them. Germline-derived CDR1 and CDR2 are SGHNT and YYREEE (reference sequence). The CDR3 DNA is TGTGCCAGCAGCTTGGATGGTAGCGGTGAAGCTTTCTTT. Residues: CASSLDGSGEAFF.